These T cell receptor beta chains were read from a single sample in a study of metastatic and nonmetastatic thyroid tumors. Using MiXCR, TCRdb reanalyzed the PCR reads. Among about 39,000 clones listed, approximately 17% were seen once. The source material was tumor tissue. Receptor source: a female donor with papillary thyroid cancer or a benign thyroid nodule (not recorded which). Some clones in this sample may be carry-over from other donors' samples. Each CDR3 is given with its conserved first and last residue. The D gene is left open where the match is weak. Only part of the rows carry a size: once, few, many, or a class if the clone is expanded.

J gene: TRBJ2-7
D gene: NA
V gene: TRBV5-1
clone size: many
CDR3 protein: CASSLGFPMSYGGLEQYF
CDR3 DNA: TGCGCCAGCAGCTTGGGGTTCCCGATGTCCTATGGGGGCCTCGAGCAGTACTTC

J gene: TRBJ1-1
D gene: NA
V gene: TRBV10-3
clone size: many
CDR3 protein: CAIRRDGPGTEAFF
CDR3 DNA: TGTGCCATCAGAAGAGACGGCCCGGGCACTGAAGCTTTCTTT

J gene: TRBJ1-2
D gene: NA
V gene: TRBV9
clone size: medium-sized
CDR3 protein: CASSVEGEGDYYGYTF
CDR3 DNA: TGTGCCAGCAGCGTAGAAGGTGAAGGGGACTACTATGGCTACACCTTC

J gene: TRBJ1-5
D gene: TRBD1
V gene: TRBV19
clone size: many
CDR3 protein: CASRGTGRQPQHF
CDR3 DNA: TGTGCCAGTAGGGGGACAGGGCGTCAGCCCCAGCATTTT

J gene: TRBJ2-5
D gene: NA
V gene: TRBV2
clone size: many
CDR3 protein: CASSEVERWMRETQYF
CDR3 DNA: TGTGCCAGCAGTGAAGTCGAGCGGTGGATGAGAGAGACCCAGTACTTC

J gene: TRBJ2-7
D gene: NA
V gene: TRBV6-1
clone size: few
CDR3 protein: CASESGSYEQYF
CDR3 DNA: TGTGCCAGCGAAAGCGGGTCCTACGAGCAGTACTTC

J gene: TRBJ2-7
D gene: TRBD2
V gene: TRBV14
clone size: NA
CDR3 protein: CASSQEPLADYEQYF
CDR3 DNA: TGTGCCAGCAGCCAAGAGCCACTAGCGGACTACGAGCAGTACTTC

J gene: TRBJ2-1
D gene: NA
V gene: TRBV2
clone size: many
CDR3 protein: CATLATRAGDNEQFF
CDR3 DNA: TGTGCCACCCTCGCAACTAGGGCCGGGGACAATGAGCAGTTCTTC

J gene: TRBJ2-7
D gene: TRBD2
V gene: TRBV3-1
clone size: NA
CDR3 protein: CASSRTSGKDYEQYF
CDR3 DNA: TGTGCCAGCAGCCGGACTAGCGGGAAAGACTACGAGCAGTACTTC

J gene: TRBJ2-6
D gene: NA
V gene: TRBV13
clone size: many
CDR3 protein: CASSLRISGANVLTF
CDR3 DNA: TGTGCCAGCAGCTTACGGATTTCTGGTGCCAACGTCCTGACTTTC

J gene: TRBJ1-4
D gene: NA
V gene: TRBV20-1
clone size: few
CDR3 protein: CSASGSREGNEKLFF
CDR3 DNA: TGCAGTGCTAGTGGAAGCCGAGAAGGGAATGAAAAACTGTTTTTT

J gene: TRBJ1-6
D gene: NA
V gene: TRBV12-3/TRBV12-4
clone size: many
CDR3 protein: CASRAGGGNSPLHF
CDR3 DNA: TGTGCCAGCAGGGCGGGTGGGGGAAATTCACCCCTCCACTTT

J gene: TRBJ1-3
D gene: NA
V gene: TRBV7-8
clone size: NA
CDR3 protein: CASVQGSSGNTIYF
CDR3 DNA: TGTGCCAGCGTCCAGGGATCCAGTGGAAACACCATATATTTT

J gene: TRBJ2-2
D gene: NA
V gene: TRBV29-1
clone size: many
CDR3 protein: CSVGAGHANTGELFF
CDR3 DNA: TGCAGCGTGGGGGCGGGACACGCGAACACCGGGGAGCTGTTTTTT

J gene: TRBJ2-1
D gene: TRBD2
V gene: TRBV20-1
clone size: many
CDR3 protein: CSARDGLAGGELFF
CDR3 DNA: TGCAGTGCTAGAGACGGACTAGCGGGAGGGGAACTGTTCTTC

J gene: TRBJ2-5
D gene: NA
V gene: TRBV7-9
clone size: NA
CDR3 protein: CASSLSEGRGETQYF
CDR3 DNA: TGTGCCAGCAGCTTATCTGAGGGCCGTGGAGAGACCCAGTACTTC

J gene: TRBJ2-7
D gene: NA
V gene: TRBV3-1
clone size: many
CDR3 protein: CASRGFNEQYF
CDR3 DNA: TGTGCCAGCAGGGGGTTCAACGAGCAGTACTTC

J gene: TRBJ2-1
D gene: NA
V gene: TRBV20-1
clone size: few
CDR3 protein: CSARRTSHLNEQFF
CDR3 DNA: TGCAGTGCGAGACGGACAAGCCACTTAAATGAGCAGTTCTTC

J gene: TRBJ1-5
D gene: NA
V gene: TRBV20-1
clone size: NA
CDR3 protein: CSASPYSPGSLWGDTQHF
CDR3 DNA: TGCAGTGCTAGTCCCTACTCCCCAGGATCCCTCTGGGGAGATACGCAGCATTTT

J gene: TRBJ1-2
D gene: TRBD1
V gene: TRBV6-2/TRBV6-3
clone size: few
CDR3 protein: CASSLRAGTGGYGYTF
CDR3 DNA: TGTGCCAGCAGTCTAAGGGCCGGGACAGGGGGCTATGGCTACACCTTC

J gene: TRBJ2-7
D gene: NA
V gene: TRBV6-1
clone size: NA
CDR3 protein: CASRPQRYEQYF
CDR3 DNA: TGTGCCAGCAGACCACAACGCTACGAGCAGTACTTC

J gene: TRBJ2-1
D gene: NA
V gene: TRBV5-1
clone size: many
CDR3 protein: CASSAIGRGTYNEQFF
CDR3 DNA: TGCGCCAGCAGCGCCATCGGGCGGGGCACCTACAATGAGCAGTTCTTC

J gene: TRBJ2-3
D gene: NA
V gene: TRBV24-1
clone size: many
CDR3 protein: CAASTSTDTQYF
CDR3 DNA: TGTGCCGCGTCGACCAGCACAGATACGCAGTATTTT

J gene: TRBJ2-1
D gene: NA
V gene: TRBV4-1
clone size: NA
CDR3 protein: CASSYAGPYEQFF
CDR3 DNA: TGCGCCAGCAGCTATGCCGGTCCCTATGAGCAGTTCTTC

J gene: TRBJ2-3
D gene: TRBD2
V gene: TRBV10-1
clone size: many
CDR3 protein: CASSLAGVGNTQYF
CDR3 DNA: TGCGCCAGCAGTCTAGCGGGAGTTGGGAATACGCAGTATTTT

J gene: TRBJ2-1
D gene: TRBD2
V gene: TRBV20-1
clone size: NA
CDR3 protein: CSASGTGEGNEQFF
CDR3 DNA: TGCAGTGCGTCCGGGACGGGGGAGGGCAATGAGCAGTTCTTC

J gene: TRBJ1-2
D gene: TRBD1
V gene: TRBV28
clone size: many
CDR3 protein: CASRTTGTGRFYGYTF
CDR3 DNA: TGTGCCAGCAGGACGACCGGGACAGGACGCTTCTATGGCTACACCTTC

J gene: TRBJ2-1
D gene: NA
V gene: TRBV7-3
clone size: many
CDR3 protein: CASSKGGLGEQFF
CDR3 DNA: TGTGCCAGCAGCAAAGGGGGGCTCGGTGAGCAGTTCTTC

J gene: TRBJ1-1
D gene: NA
V gene: TRBV6-1
clone size: NA
CDR3 protein: CATRVGGEAFF
CDR3 DNA: TGTGCCACCCGGGTGGGGGGTGAAGCTTTCTTT

J gene: TRBJ2-5
D gene: NA
V gene: TRBV12-3/TRBV12-4
clone size: many
CDR3 protein: CASRRGKETQYF
CDR3 DNA: TGTGCCAGCCGACGGGGGAAAGAGACCCAGTACTTC

J gene: TRBJ2-2
D gene: NA
V gene: TRBV4-2
clone size: many
CDR3 protein: CASSQIRELAGELFF
CDR3 DNA: TGTGCCAGCAGCCAAATAAGGGAGTTGGCCGGGGAGCTGTTTTTT

J gene: TRBJ2-7
D gene: TRBD2
V gene: TRBV11-2
clone size: NA
CDR3 protein: CASSLGGGRGSSYEQYF
CDR3 DNA: TGTGCCAGCAGCTTGGGGGGAGGGCGTGGGAGCTCCTACGAGCAGTACTTC

J gene: TRBJ1-1
D gene: NA
V gene: TRBV6-1
clone size: few
CDR3 protein: CARNRKWVTNTEAFF
CDR3 DNA: TGTGCCAGAAACCGGAAGTGGGTGACGAACACTGAAGCTTTCTTT